This T cell receptor (beta chain) is drawn from a study of beta chain features in type 1 diabetes. Overall study: Healthy donors and patients showed comparable age, gender and cell yields.

Reverse transcription of all isolated RNA meant that expressed TCRB transcripts were sequenced. Around 990,000 reads, on average, were obtained from stem cell-like memory T cell samples. Method: immunoSEQ multiplex PCR; TCRdb's copy keeps in-frame clones and lacks some. The data hold approximately 50,000 clones, with around 60% observed a single time. For this clone: Its target is not known.

Study conclusions and caveats: Shortening of TCRB CDR3s, moderate but significant, appeared in all four CD4+ subsets of Type 1 diabetes patients.

Purity of each sorted population was above 95%. This receptor was obtained from a woman between 25 and 40 years old with type 1 diabetes. The specimen was stem cell memory CD4+ T cells from blood.

CDR3 in amino acids: CAWSVAPSDYGYTF. CDR3 nucleotide sequence: TGTGCCTGGAGTGTGGCTCCATCAGACTATGGCTACACCTTC. The chain is built from TRBV30 and TRBJ1-2; no clear D gene. Germline V gene lookup returns CDR1 GTSNPN and CDR2 SVGIG (reference sequence). Trimming took 0 bases from V and 3 from J, leaving 11 bases between them. The CDR3 has 14 residues.